What follows is one T cell receptor beta chain and its context. Measured with immunoSEQ multiplex PCR; TCRdb has only the in-frame clones, and not every one. The top ten hold about a fifth of the sample, which has over 30,000 clones, around 80% seen once. The data originate from a study of OX40 agonist ivuxolimab in advanced cancers. The CDR3 runs 15 residues. Trimming pared 0 bases from V and 0 bases from J, leaving 10 bases between. Germline assignment: CDR1 SGHKS and CDR2 YYEKEE (reference sequence). This specimen was CD4+ or CD8+ T cells sorted from blood, taken in a trial of the OX40 agonist ivuxolimab. This rearrangement joins TRBV5-5 to TRBJ2-7, with a weak D call TRBD1 (5 bases). This clonotype originated in an adult with an advanced solid tumor such as melanoma, head and neck, liver or kidney cancer. In DNA, the CDR3 is TGTGCCAGCAGCTTGGAGGCAGGGCTCTCCTACGAGCAGTACTTC. Its translation is CASSLEAGLSYEQYF.